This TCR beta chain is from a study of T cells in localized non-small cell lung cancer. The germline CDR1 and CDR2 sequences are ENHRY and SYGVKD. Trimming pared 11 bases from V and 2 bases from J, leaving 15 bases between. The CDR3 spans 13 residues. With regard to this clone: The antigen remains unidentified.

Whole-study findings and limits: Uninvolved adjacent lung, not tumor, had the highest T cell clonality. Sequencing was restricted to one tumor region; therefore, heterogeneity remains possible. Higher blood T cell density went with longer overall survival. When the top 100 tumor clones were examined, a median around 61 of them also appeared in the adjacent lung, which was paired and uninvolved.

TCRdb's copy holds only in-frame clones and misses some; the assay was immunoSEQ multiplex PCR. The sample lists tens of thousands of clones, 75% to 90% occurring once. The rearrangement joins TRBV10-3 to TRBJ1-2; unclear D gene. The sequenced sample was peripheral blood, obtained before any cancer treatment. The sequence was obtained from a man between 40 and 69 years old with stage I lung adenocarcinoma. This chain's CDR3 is CALSSGHNYGYTF. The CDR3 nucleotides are TGTGCCTTAAGCTCTGGGCACAACTATGGCTACACCTTC.